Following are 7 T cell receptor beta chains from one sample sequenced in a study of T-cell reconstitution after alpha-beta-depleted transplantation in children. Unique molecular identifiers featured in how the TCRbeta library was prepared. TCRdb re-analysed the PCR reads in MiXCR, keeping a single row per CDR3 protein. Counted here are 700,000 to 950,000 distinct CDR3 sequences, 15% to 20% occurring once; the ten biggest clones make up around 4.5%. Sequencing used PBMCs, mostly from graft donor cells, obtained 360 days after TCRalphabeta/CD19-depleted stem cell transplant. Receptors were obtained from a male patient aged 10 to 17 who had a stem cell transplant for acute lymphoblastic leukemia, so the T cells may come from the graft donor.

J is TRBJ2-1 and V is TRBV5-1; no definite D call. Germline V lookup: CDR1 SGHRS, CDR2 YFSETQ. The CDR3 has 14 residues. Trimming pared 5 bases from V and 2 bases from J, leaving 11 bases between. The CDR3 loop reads CASSKGSTYNEQFF. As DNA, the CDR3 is TGCGCCAGCAGTAAGGGATCGACCTACAATGAGCAGTTCTTC.

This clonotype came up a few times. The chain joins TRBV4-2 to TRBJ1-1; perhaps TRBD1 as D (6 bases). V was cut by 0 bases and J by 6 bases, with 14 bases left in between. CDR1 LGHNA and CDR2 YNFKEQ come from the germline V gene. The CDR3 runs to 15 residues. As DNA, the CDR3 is TGTGCCAGCAGCCAAGATCGGACCGAGGGGGCTGAAGCTTTCTTT. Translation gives CASSQDRTEGAEAFF.

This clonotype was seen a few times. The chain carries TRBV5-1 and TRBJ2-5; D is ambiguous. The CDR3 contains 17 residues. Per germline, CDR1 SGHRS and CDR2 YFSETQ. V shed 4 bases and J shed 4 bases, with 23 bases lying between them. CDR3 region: CASSPISASRRSETQYF. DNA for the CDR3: TGCGCCAGCAGCCCAATTTCAGCTTCAAGAAGGTCAGAGACCCAGTACTTC.

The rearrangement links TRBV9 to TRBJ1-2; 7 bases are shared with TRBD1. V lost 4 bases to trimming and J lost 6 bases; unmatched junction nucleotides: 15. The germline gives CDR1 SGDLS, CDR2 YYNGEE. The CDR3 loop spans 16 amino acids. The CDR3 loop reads CASSPPAGPTGNGYTF. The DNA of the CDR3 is TGTGCCAGCAGCCCCCCCGCGGGGCCGACAGGGAATGGCTACACCTTC.

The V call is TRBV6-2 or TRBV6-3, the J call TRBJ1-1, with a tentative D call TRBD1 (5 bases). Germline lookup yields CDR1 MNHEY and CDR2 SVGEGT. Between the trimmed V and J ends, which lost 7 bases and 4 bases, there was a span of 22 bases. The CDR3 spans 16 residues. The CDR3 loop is CASTKGVGGVTTEAFF. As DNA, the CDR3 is TGTGCCAGCACCAAAGGGGTTGGGGGGGTCACCACTGAAGCTTTCTTT.

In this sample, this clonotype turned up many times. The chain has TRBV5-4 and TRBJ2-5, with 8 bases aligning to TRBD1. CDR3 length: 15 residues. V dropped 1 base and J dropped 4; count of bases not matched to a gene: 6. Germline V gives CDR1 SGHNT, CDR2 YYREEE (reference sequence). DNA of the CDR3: TGTGCCAGCAGCTTGACGGGACAGGAGGGAGAGACCCAGTACTTC. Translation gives CASSLTGQEGETQYF.

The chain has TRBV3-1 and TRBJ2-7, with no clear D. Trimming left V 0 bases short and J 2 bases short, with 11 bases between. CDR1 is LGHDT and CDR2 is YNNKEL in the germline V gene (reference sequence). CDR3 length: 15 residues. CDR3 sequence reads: CASSQDYGLPYEQYF. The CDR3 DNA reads TGTGCCAGCAGCCAAGATTACGGCCTGCCCTACGAGCAGTACTTC.